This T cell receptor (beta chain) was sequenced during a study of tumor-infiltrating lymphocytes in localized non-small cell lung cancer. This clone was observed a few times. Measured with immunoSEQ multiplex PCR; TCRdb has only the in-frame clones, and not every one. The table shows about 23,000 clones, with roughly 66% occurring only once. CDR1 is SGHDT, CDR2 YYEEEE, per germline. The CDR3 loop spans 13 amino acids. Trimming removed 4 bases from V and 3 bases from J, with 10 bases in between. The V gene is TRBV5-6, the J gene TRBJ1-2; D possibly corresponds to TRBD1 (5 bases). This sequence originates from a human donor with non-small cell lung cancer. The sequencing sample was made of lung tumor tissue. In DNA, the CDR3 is TGTGCCAGCAGCCTTGACAGCTACTATGGCTACACCTTC. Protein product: CASSLDSYYGYTF.